The sequence of this T cell receptor beta chain was determined in a study of blood T cell repertoires in COVID-19. Background on the study: Collection of acute and convalescent COVID-19 samples took place in the United States, Italy and Spain.

V lost 2 bases to trimming and J lost 7 bases; unmatched junction nucleotides: 5. Germline V gene data show CDR1 as SGHAT and CDR2 as FQNNGV. CDR3 length: 14 amino acids. This clone was recorded a few times. This table comes from immunoSEQ multiplex PCR, and its TCRdb copy is limited to in-frame clones, with some not included. The sample yields fewer than 250,000 clones, around 84% seen once. The sample was peripheral blood. This clonotype was obtained from a man aged 30 to 39 with active or convalescent COVID-19. The J gene is TRBJ1-1, the V gene TRBV11-2; 9 bases are a match to TRBD1. CDR3 in DNA: TGTGCCAGCAGCTTATTCACAGGGGGCGTTGAAGCTTTCTTT. Protein: CASSLFTGGVEAFF.